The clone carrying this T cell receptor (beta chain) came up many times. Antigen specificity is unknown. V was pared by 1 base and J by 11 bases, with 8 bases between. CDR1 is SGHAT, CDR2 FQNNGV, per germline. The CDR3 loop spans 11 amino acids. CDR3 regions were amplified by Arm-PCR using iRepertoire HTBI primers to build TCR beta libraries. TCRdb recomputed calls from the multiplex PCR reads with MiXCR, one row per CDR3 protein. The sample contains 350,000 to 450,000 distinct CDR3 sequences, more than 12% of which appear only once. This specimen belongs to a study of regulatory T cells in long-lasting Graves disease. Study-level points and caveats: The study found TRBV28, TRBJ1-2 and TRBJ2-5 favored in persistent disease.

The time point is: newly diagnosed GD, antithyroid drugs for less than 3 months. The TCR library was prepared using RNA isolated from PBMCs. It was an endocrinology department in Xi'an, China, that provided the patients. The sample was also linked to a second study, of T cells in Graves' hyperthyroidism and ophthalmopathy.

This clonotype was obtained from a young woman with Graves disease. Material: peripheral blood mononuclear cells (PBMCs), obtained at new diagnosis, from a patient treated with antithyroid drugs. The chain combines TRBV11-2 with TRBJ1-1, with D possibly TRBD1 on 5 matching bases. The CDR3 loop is CASSLGGGAFF. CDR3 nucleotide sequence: TGTGCCAGCAGCTTAGGGGGGGGTGCTTTCTTT.